This TCR beta chain was captured by sequencing in a study of T cell responses to AZD1222 COVID-19 vaccine. Study details: The analysis combined second doses at about 4 or about 12 weeks.

The V end was cut by 0 bases, the J end by 5 bases, with 7 bases between. Germline V CDR1 and CDR2: SEHNR, FQNEAQ (reference sequence). The CDR3 loop spans 13 amino acids. The method was immunoSEQ multiplex PCR; TCRdb's version includes in-frame clones alone and lacks a portion of them. This table has fewer than 150,000 clones, over 75% appearing once. The sample consisted of peripheral blood, taken on day 0 of AZD1222 vaccination. The TCR originated in an adult in good health. The chain recombines TRBV7-9 with TRBJ1-1; D unresolved. CDR3 in amino acids: CASSLAGKTEAFF. CDR3 DNA sequence: TGTGCCAGCAGCTTAGCGGGGAAGACTGAAGCTTTCTTT.